This T cell receptor (beta chain) was observed in a study of T cell responses to AZD1222 COVID-19 vaccine. The V gene end was trimmed by 5 bases and the J gene end by 5 bases; junction bases not matched to a gene: 13. This CDR3 comprises 16 residues. CDR1 and CDR2 from the germline V gene are SGHVS and FNYEAQ. Only in-frame clones appear in the TCRdb table, and some are missing; sequencing was by immunoSEQ multiplex PCR. The sample lists around 80,000 clones, 80% to 90% occurring once. The chain couples TRBV7-6 to TRBJ2-7, with TRBD1 identical over 9 bases. The receptor comes from an adult who received the AZD1222 COVID-19 vaccine. This material consisted of peripheral blood, taken 28 days after the second AZD1222 dose. The CDR3 DNA is TGTGCCAGCAGCCCGGGACAGGGACCCAACCCCAACGAGCAGTACTTC. Encoded protein: CASSPGQGPNPNEQYF.